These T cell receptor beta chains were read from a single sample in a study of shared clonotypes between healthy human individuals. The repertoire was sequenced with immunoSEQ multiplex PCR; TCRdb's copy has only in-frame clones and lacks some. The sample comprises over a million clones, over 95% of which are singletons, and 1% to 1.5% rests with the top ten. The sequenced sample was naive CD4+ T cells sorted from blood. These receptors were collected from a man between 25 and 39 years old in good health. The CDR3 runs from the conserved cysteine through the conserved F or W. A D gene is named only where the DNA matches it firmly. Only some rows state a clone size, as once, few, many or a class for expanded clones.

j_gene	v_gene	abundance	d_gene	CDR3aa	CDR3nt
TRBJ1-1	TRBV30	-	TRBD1	CAWSPRQGRNTEAFF	TGTGCCTGGAGTCCTCGACAGGGGCGGAACACTGAAGCTTTCTTT
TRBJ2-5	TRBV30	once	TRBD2	CAWSPGLAGGPRETQYF	TGTGCCTGGAGCCCGGGACTAGCGGGAGGGCCGCGGGAGACCCAGTACTTC
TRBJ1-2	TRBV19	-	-	CASSDQSLSNGYTF	TGTGCCAGTAGTGACCAAAGTCTGAGCAATGGCTACACCTTC
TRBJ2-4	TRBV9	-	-	CASSADSEPARNIQYF	TGTGCCAGCAGCGCCGACTCGGAGCCGGCGAGGAACATTCAGTACTTC
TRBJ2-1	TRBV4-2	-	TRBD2	CASSQDRRGDYNEQFF	TGTGCCAGCAGCCAAGATAGGCGGGGGGATTACAATGAGCAGTTCTTC
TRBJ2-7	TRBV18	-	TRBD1	CASSPTGASYEQYF	TGTGCCAGCTCACCAACAGGGGCCTCCTACGAGCAGTACTTC
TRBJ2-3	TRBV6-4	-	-	CATYNRGFSGGGAGTDTQYF	TGTGCCACCTACAACAGAGGCTTTAGCGGAGGAGGTGCAGGCACAGATACGCAGTATTTT
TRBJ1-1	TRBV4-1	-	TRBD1	CASSQDRGDSEAFF	TGCGCCAGCAGCCAAGATCGTGGGGACAGTGAAGCTTTCTTT
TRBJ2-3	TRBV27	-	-	CASSRGYLADTQYF	TGTGCCAGCAGCCGGGGATATCTTGCAGATACGCAGTATTTT
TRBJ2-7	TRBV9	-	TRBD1	CASSSSGTGSPYEQYF	TGTGCCAGCAGCTCTTCCGGGACAGGGAGCCCCTACGAGCAGTACTTC
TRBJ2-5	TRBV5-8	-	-	CASSSGPPRGETQYF	TGTGCCAGCAGCTCGGGACCTCCACGGGGGGAGACCCAGTACTTC
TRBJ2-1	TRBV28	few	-	CASTGRDNTYNEQFF	TGTGCCAGCACTGGCCGGGACAACACCTACAATGAGCAGTTCTTC
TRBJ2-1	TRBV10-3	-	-	CAISESYYKEDEQFF	TGTGCCATCAGTGAGTCCTACTACAAAGAAGATGAGCAGTTCTTC
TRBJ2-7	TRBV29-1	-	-	CSVGPSSYEQYF	TGCAGCGTTGGACCGAGCTCCTACGAGCAGTACTTC
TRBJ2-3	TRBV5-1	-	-	CASSLERASTDTQYF	TGCGCCAGCAGCCTCGAGCGGGCTAGCACAGATACGCAGTATTTT
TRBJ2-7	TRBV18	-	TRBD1	CASSPLGQDYEQYF	TGTGCCAGCTCACCACTGGGACAGGACTACGAGCAGTACTTC
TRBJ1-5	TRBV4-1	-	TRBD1	CASSQVDGTGNQPQHF	TGCGCCAGCAGCCAAGTCGATGGGACAGGAAATCAGCCCCAGCATTTT
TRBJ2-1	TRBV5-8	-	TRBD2	CASSWASGVHSYNEQFF	TGTGCCAGCAGCTGGGCTAGCGGAGTTCATTCCTACAATGAGCAGTTCTTC
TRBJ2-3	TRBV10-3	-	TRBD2	CAIREGLAGPVGGLDTQYF	TGTGCCATCAGAGAGGGACTAGCGGGTCCAGTAGGTGGATTGGATACGCAGTATTTT
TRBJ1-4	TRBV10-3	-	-	CAISELRDNEKLFF	TGTGCCATCAGTGAGTTGAGAGATAATGAAAAACTGTTTTTT
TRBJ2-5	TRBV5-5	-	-	CASSQIETQYF	TGTGCCAGCAGCCAGATAGAGACCCAGTACTTC
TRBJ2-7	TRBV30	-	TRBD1	CAWGTGGLREQYF	TGTGCCTGGGGGACAGGGGGCCTTCGTGAGCAGTACTTC
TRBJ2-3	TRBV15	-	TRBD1	CATSIRRQGADTQYF	TGTGCCACCAGCATTCGGAGACAGGGCGCAGATACGCAGTATTTT
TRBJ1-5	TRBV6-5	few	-	CASSYRSNQPQHF	TGTGCCAGCAGTTACAGAAGCAATCAGCCCCAGCATTTT
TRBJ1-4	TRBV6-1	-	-	CASSEALDSWEKLFF	TGTGCCAGCAGTGAAGCTCTGGACAGTTGGGAAAAACTGTTTTTT
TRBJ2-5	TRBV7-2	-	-	CASSLAIRSGWYF	TGTGCCAGCAGCTTAGCGATCCGTAGTGGATGGTACTTC
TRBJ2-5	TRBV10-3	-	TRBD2	CASQGGLAGETQYF	TGTGCCAGTCAGGGCGGACTAGCCGGAGAGACCCAGTACTTC
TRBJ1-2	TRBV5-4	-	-	CASSLGEGIYGYTF	TGTGCCAGCAGCTTGGGAGAGGGAATCTATGGCTACACCTTC
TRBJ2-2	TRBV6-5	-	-	CASIKGANTGELFF	TGTGCCAGCATCAAGGGGGCGAACACCGGGGAGCTGTTTTTT
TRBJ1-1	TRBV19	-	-	CASRRRNTEAFF	TGTGCCAGTAGAAGGAGGAACACTGAAGCTTTCTTT
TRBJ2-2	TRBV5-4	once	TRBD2	CASSSRLAGTSGELFF	TGTGCCAGCAGCTCAAGACTAGCGGGAACATCCGGGGAGCTGTTTTTT
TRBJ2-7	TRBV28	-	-	CASSPRVTYEQYF	TGTGCCAGCAGTCCAAGGGTAACCTACGAGCAGTACTTC
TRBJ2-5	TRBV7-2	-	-	CASSLASPGETQYF	TGTGCCAGCAGCTTAGCGTCCCCCGGGGAGACCCAGTACTTC
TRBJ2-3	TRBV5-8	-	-	CASSLSLMASTDTQYF	TGTGCCAGCAGCTTGTCTCTAATGGCTAGCACAGATACGCAGTATTTT
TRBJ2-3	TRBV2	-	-	CASSDGGARDTQYF	TGTGCCAGCAGTGACGGCGGGGCCAGAGATACGCAGTATTTT
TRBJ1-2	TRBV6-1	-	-	CASSAIGGPNYGYTF	TGTGCCAGCAGTGCTATCGGGGGGCCCAACTATGGCTACACCTTC
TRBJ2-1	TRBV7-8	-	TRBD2	CASSFSGRAGGEQFF	TGTGCCAGCAGCTTTAGCGGGAGGGCCGGGGGTGAGCAGTTCTTC
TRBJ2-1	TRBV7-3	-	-	CASSKLLRGDNEQFF	TGTGCCAGCAGCAAACTTCTCAGGGGGGACAATGAGCAGTTCTTC
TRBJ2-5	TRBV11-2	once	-	CASKGGGETQYF	TGTGCCAGCAAAGGCGGGGGCGAGACCCAGTACTTC
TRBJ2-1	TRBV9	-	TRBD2	CASSLGLAGVYEQFF	TGTGCCAGCAGTCTGGGACTAGCGGGAGTTTATGAGCAGTTCTTC